A single T cell receptor (beta chain) is shown here with its context. Losses at the gene ends were 6 bases for V and 4 bases for J; bases not matched to a gene: 6. The germline gives CDR1 MRHNA, CDR2 SNTAGT. The CDR3 extends over 16 amino acids. The entry originates in a study of shared clonotypes between healthy human individuals. The test was conducted at deep level. The assay was immunoSEQ multiplex PCR, and TCRdb's table has in-frame clones only and misses some. The data contain 2,500,000 or so clones, approximately 93% of them singletons. The receptor was derived from a man aged 18 to 35 in good health. Some clones in this sample may be carry-over from other donors' samples. The chain has TRBV6-4 and TRBJ2-2; 12 bases fit TRBD2. The sample consisted of naive CD4+ T cells from PBMCs. Noted subset: CD45RA+ positively selected. The CDR3 region is CASSNGGLAGTGELFF. CDR3 DNA sequence: TGTGCCAGCAGCAACGGGGGACTAGCGGGCACCGGGGAGCTGTTTTTT.